Following are 18 T cell receptor beta chains from one sample sequenced in a study of control samples from healthy donors and cancer patients. The protocol was immunoSEQ multiplex PCR, while the TCRdb copy is restricted to in-frame clones and leaves out a portion. The sample lists 150,000 or so clones, approximately 93% seen once, with 5.8% in the top ten. Sequenced input: blood. These receptors all come from a man between 18 and 29 years old in good health.

The rearrangement links TRBV4-1 to TRBJ2-2; 8 bases align to TRBD1. Trimming took 1 base from V and 6 from J; bases not matched to a gene: 4. Germline V CDR1 and CDR2: MGHRA, YSYEKL. The CDR3 extends over 15 amino acids. CDR3 in amino acids: CASSQVDREAGELFF. Written as DNA, the CDR3 is TGCGCCAGCAGCCAAGTGGACAGGGAGGCCGGGGAGCTGTTTTTT.

V is TRBV7-9 and J is TRBJ1-6; 7 nucleotides align to TRBD1. Germline-derived CDR1 and CDR2 are SEHNR and FQNEAQ (reference sequence). Trimming cost V 6 bases and J 9 bases; bases outside gene matches: 8. This CDR3 is 14 amino acids long. Written as DNA, the CDR3 is TGTGCCAGCAGTTTGGACTCAGGGGGTTCACCCCTCCACTTT. The encoded protein is CASSLDSGGSPLHF.

The rearrangement links TRBV6-5 to TRBJ2-1; D ambiguous. CDR1 and CDR2 from the germline V gene are MNHEY and SVGAGI. Trimming stripped 2 bases from V and 5 bases from J, with 7 bases between. CDR3 length: 13 residues. CDR3: CASSYGQDNEQFF. In nucleotides, the CDR3 is TGTGCCAGCAGTTACGGGCAGGACAATGAGCAGTTCTTC.

The rearrangement links TRBV27 to TRBJ2-7, with D perhaps being TRBD1 or TRBD2 (6 bases each). CDR1 is MNHEY, CDR2 SMNVEV, per germline (reference sequence). The CDR3 is 15 amino acids. V dropped 4 bases and J dropped 6 bases, with 19 bases sitting between them. This chain's CDR3 is CASSWGANTATEQYF. CDR3 bases: TGTGCCAGCAGTTGGGGGGCGAATACAGCAACCGAGCAGTACTTC.

This clone turned up a few times. The chain joins TRBV19 to TRBJ2-7, with 9 bases identical to TRBD1. The V and J ends lost 4 bases and 2 bases, in that order; junction bases with no gene match: 0. The length of the CDR3 is 13 residues. Germline V gene lookup returns CDR1 LNHDA and CDR2 SQIVND (reference sequence). CDR3 in DNA: TGTGCCAGTAGTAGACAGGGGGCCTACGAGCAGTACTTC. Encoded protein: CASSRQGAYEQYF.

This clone was found a few times. V gene TRBV14 combines with J gene TRBJ1-5; the D is unclear. This CDR3 has 12 residues. Germline V lookup: CDR1 SGHDN, CDR2 FVKESK. The V end lost 4 bases, the J end lost 4 bases, and 5 bases lay between the germline ends. The chain's CDR3 is CASSRPNQPQHF. The CDR3 DNA reads TGTGCCAGCAGCCGTCCGAATCAGCCCCAGCATTTT.

The chain links TRBV7-2 to TRBJ1-2; D not resolved. Looked up from germline, CDR1 is SGHTA and CDR2 is FQGNSA. The ends were cut back, 1 base at V and 4 bases at J, with 10 bases in the middle. The CDR3 is 14 residues long. CDR3 in amino acids: CASSLVSQAYGYTF. Here the CDR3 DNA reads TGTGCCAGCAGCTTAGTCAGCCAGGCCTATGGCTACACCTTC. Supplemented by reference TRBV7-2 and TRBJ1-2, the full variable domain reads GAGVSQSPSNKVTEKGKDVELRCDPISGHTALYWYRQSLGQGLEFLIYFQGNSAPDKSGLPSDRFSAERTGGSVSTLTIQRTQQEDSAVYLCASSLVSQAYGYTFGSGTRLTVV.

The chain combines TRBV6-5 with TRBJ1-2; D is ambiguous. Germline V lookup: CDR1 MNHEY, CDR2 SVGAGI. The CDR3 covers 13 residues. The germline V and J ends were trimmed by 7 bases and 4 bases, with 13 bases remaining between them. In DNA, the CDR3 is TGTGCCAGCATGGTCCCCGGAACCTATGGCTACACCTTC. Amino acid sequence: CASMVPGTYGYTF.

This clone was seen once. This sequence joins TRBV12-3 or TRBV12-4 and TRBJ1-5; D unresolved. The CDR3 is 12 amino acids. V lost 3 bases to trimming and J lost 5 bases, with 5 bases between them. The CDR3 spells CASSLSYQPQHF. The CDR3 DNA sequence: TGTGCCAGCAGTTTGTCCTATCAGCCCCAGCATTTT.

The chain joins TRBV10-3 to TRBJ1-3; D may be TRBD1 (5 bases). The V end lost 4 bases, the J end lost 1 base, and 14 bases lay between the germline ends. Per the germline V gene, CDR1 is ENHRY and CDR2 is SYGVKD. CDR3 length: 16 residues. The CDR3 sequence is CAISGGSGNSGNTIYF. The CDR3 DNA follows: TGTGCCATCAGTGGGGGGAGTGGCAATTCTGGAAACACCATATATTTT.

The rearrangement joins TRBV4-1 to TRBJ1-2, with D perhaps matching TRBD1 (5 bases). CDR1 and CDR2 from the germline V gene are MGHRA and YSYEKL. Deletions cut 3 bases from V and 6 bases from J, with 11 bases between. This CDR3 has 13 amino acids. The CDR3 sequence: CASSHPRGDGYTF. DNA for the CDR3: TGCGCCAGCAGCCACCCCCGGGGGGATGGCTACACCTTC.

The chain carries TRBV6-6 and TRBJ2-5; 10 nucleotides agree with TRBD1. The ends lost 7 bases at V and 5 bases at J; junction bases unmatched: 10. Germline V CDR1 and CDR2: MNHNY, SVGAGI (reference sequence). The CDR3 sequence is 15 residues long. The CDR3 DNA reads TGTGCCAGCATTCACCGGGACAGGGGTTTTGAGACCCAGTACTTC. Its translation is CASIHRDRGFETQYF.

The chain is built from TRBV18 and TRBJ2-7; 11 nucleotides match TRBD2. This CDR3 has 16 residues. V was clipped by 3 bases and J by 7 bases; unmatched bases: 11. Germline CDR1 KGHSH, CDR2 LQKENI. CDR3 DNA sequence: TGTGCCAGCTCACCTACCCCACTAGCGGGAGTTGGGGAGCAGTACTTC. Translation: CASSPTPLAGVGEQYF.

This clone was recorded only once. This rearrangement joins TRBV7-9 to TRBJ1-5; D unresolved. The V gene's germline CDR1 is SEHNR and CDR2 FQNEAQ (reference sequence). V was clipped by 1 base and J by 7 bases, with 5 bases between them. This CDR3 has 12 residues. The CDR3 DNA reads as TGTGCCAGCAGCTTAGAGCTCCAGCCCCAGCATTTT. As protein: CASSLELQPQHF. The whole variable domain, remainder taken from reference TRBV7-9 and TRBJ1-5, is DTGVSQNPRHKITKRGQNVTFRCDPISEHNRLYWYRQTLGQGPEFLTYFQNEAQLEKSRLLSDRFSAERPKGSFSTLEIQRTEQGDSAMYLCASSLELQPQHFGDGTRLSIL.

The gene calls are TRBV5-3 and TRBJ1-1; D might be TRBD1 (5 bases). TRBV5-3 is filed as an ORF, its function uncertain. V was cut by 4 bases and J by 4 bases, with 20 bases left in between. CDR3 length: 16 residues. CDR3 loop: CARSDRQSLRGTEAFF. Here the CDR3 DNA reads TGTGCCAGAAGCGATCGACAGTCCCTAAGAGGCACTGAAGCTTTCTTT.

V is TRBV4-2 and J is TRBJ1-1; D remains ambiguous. The CDR3 consists of 15 residues. Germline V gives CDR1 LGHNA, CDR2 YNFKEQ. V dropped 3 bases and J dropped 6 bases, with 17 bases sitting between them. CDR3 amino acids: CASSHGPARGSEAFF. The CDR3 nucleotides read TGTGCCAGCAGCCATGGTCCGGCACGTGGATCTGAAGCTTTCTTT.

The chain joins TRBV18 to TRBJ1-2; D gene uncertain. Between the trimmed V and J ends, which lost 2 bases and 1 base, there was a span of 8 bases. The CDR3 runs to 14 residues. The germline CDR1 and CDR2 sequences are KGHSH and LQKENI. Here the CDR3 reads CASSPEDFNYGYTF. DNA of the CDR3: TGTGCCAGCTCACCAGAAGACTTTAACTATGGCTACACCTTC.

Only one count was recorded for this clone. The V call is TRBV10-3, the J call TRBJ2-5; D may be TRBD2 (5 bases). This CDR3 comprises 15 residues. Looked up from germline, CDR1 is ENHRY and CDR2 is SYGVKD. Trimming pared 3 bases from V and 2 bases from J, leaving 13 bases between. In DNA, the CDR3 is TGTGCCATCAGTGACCAACTCGGGGTACAAGAGACCCAGTACTTC. This codes for CAISDQLGVQETQYF.